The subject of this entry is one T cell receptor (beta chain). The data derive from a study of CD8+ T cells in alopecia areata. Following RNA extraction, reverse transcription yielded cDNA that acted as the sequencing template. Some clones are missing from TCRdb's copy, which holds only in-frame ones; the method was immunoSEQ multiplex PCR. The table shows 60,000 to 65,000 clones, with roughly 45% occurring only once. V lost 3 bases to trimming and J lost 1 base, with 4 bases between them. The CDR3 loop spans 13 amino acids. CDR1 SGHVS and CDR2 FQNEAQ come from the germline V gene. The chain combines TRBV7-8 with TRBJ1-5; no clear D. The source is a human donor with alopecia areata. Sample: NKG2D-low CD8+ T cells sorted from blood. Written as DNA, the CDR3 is TGTGCCAGCAGCTTTCGCAGCAATCAGCCCCAGCATTTT. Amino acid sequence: CASSFRSNQPQHF.